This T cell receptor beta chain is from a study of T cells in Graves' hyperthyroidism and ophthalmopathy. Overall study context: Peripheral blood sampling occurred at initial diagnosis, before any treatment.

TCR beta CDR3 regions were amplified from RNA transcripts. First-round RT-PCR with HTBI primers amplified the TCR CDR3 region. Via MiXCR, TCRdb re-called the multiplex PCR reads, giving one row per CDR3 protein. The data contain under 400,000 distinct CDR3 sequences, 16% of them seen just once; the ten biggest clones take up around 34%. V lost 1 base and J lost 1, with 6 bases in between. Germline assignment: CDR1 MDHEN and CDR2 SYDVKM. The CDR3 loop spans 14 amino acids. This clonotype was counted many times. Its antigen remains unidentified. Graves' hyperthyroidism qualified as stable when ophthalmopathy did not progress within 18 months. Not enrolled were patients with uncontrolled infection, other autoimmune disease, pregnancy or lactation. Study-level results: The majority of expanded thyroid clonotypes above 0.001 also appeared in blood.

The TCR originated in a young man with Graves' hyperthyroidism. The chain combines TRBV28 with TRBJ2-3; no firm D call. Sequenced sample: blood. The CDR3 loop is CASSLYRGTDTQYF. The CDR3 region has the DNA TGTGCCAGCAGTTTATACCGCGGCACAGATACGCAGTATTTT.